Below, one T cell receptor (beta chain) is given with its context. RNA was extracted from bulk tissue without any cell sorting. The data were taken from a study of tumor and adjacent non-tumor tissue in lung cancer. Three rounds of nested PCR, following a modified ARM-PCR protocol, produced the TCRbeta library. MiXCR, run by TCRdb on the multiplex PCR reads, gives a single entry per CDR3 protein. The table shows about 70,000 distinct CDR3 sequences, with roughly 73% occurring only once. What was sequenced was lung tumor tissue. The sequence derives from a man in his 60s with non-small cell lung cancer.

The CDR3, as DNA: TGCAGCGGGTCAGGGGCGAGGAACACTGAAGCTTTCTTT. Amino acids: CSGSGARNTEAFF. The chain combines TRBV29-1 with TRBJ1-1, with D perhaps TRBD1 (6 bases). V dropped 7 bases and J dropped 1 base, with 13 bases sitting between them. This CDR3 has 13 amino acids. The germline V gene has CDR1 SQVTM and CDR2 ANQGSEA.